What follows are 28 T cell receptor beta chains derived from one specimen sequenced in a study of T cells in women clearing cervical HPV infection. The data were produced by immunoSEQ multiplex PCR, yet TCRdb's version contains in-frame clones alone and is incomplete. The table for this sample gives about 26,000 clones. Sequencing input: blood buffy coat. All receptors come from a woman between 18 and 75 years old with a cervical HPV16 infection that either progressed to CIN3+ or cleared (not recorded which).

As concerns this clone: One end of the junction is discordant with germline, which a read error may explain. The CDR3 is cut off 3 residues early in the read; its end comes from the germline J gene. The genes are TRBV4-2 and TRBJ2-2; TRBD1 matches 9 bases. Looked up from germline, CDR1 is LGHNA and CDR2 is YNFKEQ. CDR3 size: 14 residues. CDR3 loop: CASRLNRGLSPLFF. The CDR3 DNA, read in part, is TGCGCCAGCAGACTTAACAGGGGGCTTTCACCG.

On this clone: The CDR3 end lies 3 residues beyond the end of the read and is filled in from the germline J gene. The chain is built from TRBV7-2 and TRBJ1-2; 8 bases fit TRBD1. This CDR3 has 13 amino acids. Germline V gives CDR1 SGHTA, CDR2 FQGNSA. The sequenced part of the CDR3 DNA is TGTGCCAGCAGCTCCTCGACAGGGGAGGGC. Translated, it gives CASSSSTGEG. The whole CDR3 sequence reads CASSSSTGEGYTF.

The CDR3 bases that were read are TGCAGCGTTGAAGACCGACTCGTCCAAGAGACG. Translated: CSVEDRLVQET. The CDR3 reads in full as CSVEDRLVQETQYF. The V call is TRBV29-1, the J call TRBJ2-3; D is undetermined. The read comes to an end 3 residues before the CDR3 does, leaving the germline J gene to fill in the end. This CDR3 has 14 amino acids. Germline loops: CDR1 SQVTM, CDR2 ANQGSEA.

For this clone: Read coverage stops 3 residues before the CDR3 terminus; the germline J gene supplies the remainder. The V and J genes are TRBV7-6 and TRBJ2-5; TRBD1 agrees at 10 bases. V lost 4 bases to trimming and J lost 6 bases; unmatched junction nucleotides: 8. The CDR3 spans 15 residues. Germline V gene data show CDR1 as SGHVS and CDR2 as FNYEAQ. CDR3 residues: CASSSGTGVVQTQYF. The sequenced part of the CDR3 DNA is TGTGCCAGCAGCTCGGGGACAGGGGTAGTGCAGACC.

As concerns this clone: From the germline J gene comes the end of the CDR3, since the read stops 3 residues before it. This chain links TRBV2 with TRBJ1-4, with D possibly TRBD1 on 5 matching bases. The V gene's germline CDR1 is SNHLY and CDR2 FYNNEI. The CDR3 is 16 residues long. CDR3 in amino acids: CASSEGKEGPGHKLFF. The covered CDR3 bases are TGTGCCAGCAGTGAAGGAAAGGAGGGGCCAGGGCATAAA.

On this clone: The read finishes 3 residues shy of the CDR3 end, and the germline J gene is used to complete it. The genes are TRBV10-3 and TRBJ2-3, with TRBD2 identical over 7 bases. This CDR3 comprises 16 residues. Germline CDR1 reads ENHRY; CDR2 reads SYGVKD. This chain's CDR3 is CAISEVGGGVRETQYF. Partial CDR3 DNA: TGTGCCATCAGTGAAGTTGGTGGGGGGGTGAGAGAGACG.

Notes on this clone: Sequencing ends 3 residues short of the CDR3 end; the germline J gene provides the rest. Other DNA variants within this sample encode the same CDR3. The chain is built from TRBV7-8 and TRBJ1-6, with D perhaps TRBD1 (6 bases). The germline gives CDR1 SGHVS, CDR2 FQNEAQ. With 8 bases removed from V and 6 bases from J, the gap between germline ends came to 11 bases. The CDR3 contains 13 residues. CDR3 residues: CASAGQPNSPLHF. The part of the CDR3 DNA that was read is TGTGCCAGCGCAGGACAGCCTAATTCACCC.

As regards this clone: Read coverage stops 3 residues before the CDR3 terminus; the germline J gene supplies the remainder. The chain uses TRBV29-1 and TRBJ2-5, with 15 bases matching TRBD2. This CDR3 has 17 amino acids. CDR1 SQVTM and CDR2 ANQGSEA come from the germline V gene. V trimming: 0 bases; J trimming: 4 bases; junction bases outside the gene matches: 6. CDR3 protein: CSVEDGTSGGLGETQYF. The CDR3 DNA, read in part, is TGCAGCGTTGAAGACGGGACTAGCGGGGGGCTCGGAGAGACC.

Details on this clone: The DNA ends 3 residues before the CDR3 does, and the rest of the CDR3 is filled in from the germline J gene. The J gene is TRBJ1-2, the V gene TRBV19, with 8 bases identical to TRBD1. With 3 bases clipped from V and 1 base from J, the junction kept 22 bases outside the gene matches. CDR1 is LNHDA and CDR2 is SQIVND in the germline V gene (reference sequence). The CDR3 is 21 amino acids. The CDR3: CASSIARQGPKTRGYNYGYTF. Partial CDR3 DNA: TGTGCCAGTAGTATCGCTCGACAGGGGCCAAAAACGAGAGGATATAACTATGGC.

As for this clone: The read stops 3 residues short of the end of the CDR3; the missing end is completed from the germline J gene. The chain uses TRBV18 and TRBJ2-3; tentative D call: TRBD1 (6 bases). CDR1 and CDR2 (germline): KGHSH, LQKENI. V was shortened by 4 bases and J by 2 bases, with 16 bases between the two germline ends. The CDR3 sequence is 16 residues long. The CDR3 loop reads CASSLGTILYTDTQYF. Incomplete CDR3 DNA: TGTGCCAGCTCACTAGGGACAATACTTTACACAGATACG. Filled out from reference TRBV18 and TRBJ2-3, the complete variable domain reads NAGVMQNPRHLVRRRGQEARLRCSPMKGHSHVYWYRQLPEEGLKFMVYLQKENIIDESGMPKERFSAEFPKEGPSILRIQQVVRGDSAAYFCASSLGTILYTDTQYFGPGTRLTVL.

Comment on this clone: The read halts 3 residues ahead of the CDR3 end, with the missing end drawn from the germline J gene. The chain links TRBV20-1 to TRBJ2-3; 10 positions match TRBD2. This CDR3 is built from 16 residues. V shed 0 bases and J 2 bases; nucleotides not matched to a gene: 5. Germline V gene data show CDR1 as DFQATT and CDR2 as SNEGSKA (reference sequence). The CDR3 sequence is CSARDNGLAVTDTQYF. The sequenced part of the CDR3 DNA is TGCAGTGCTAGAGATAACGGACTAGCGGTCACAGATACG.

CDR3 DNA, as far as it was read: TGTGCCACCACCCTGGGCAGGGGGCAAGAGACG. Translation: CATTLGRGQET. The complete CDR3 sequence is CATTLGRGQETQYF. V usage is TRBV10-3 and J usage is TRBJ2-3, with 8 bases fitting TRBD1. The read terminates 3 residues ahead of where the CDR3 ends, so the germline J gene completes it. CDR1 is ENHRY, CDR2 SYGVKD, per germline. The CDR3 is made up of 14 amino acids.

Notes on this clone: The read finishes 3 residues shy of the CDR3 end, and the germline J gene is used to complete it. The V call is TRBV20-1, the J call TRBJ2-7; 7 bases fit TRBD2. Germline values: CDR1 DFQATT, CDR2 SNEGSKA (reference sequence). The V segment lost 1 base and the J segment 4 bases; nucleotides outside the gene matches: 4. The CDR3 has 13 residues. Partial CDR3 DNA: TGCAGTGCTAGAGTGGCTAGCGGTTACGAG. Its protein product is CSARVASGYE. The whole CDR3 is CSARVASGYEQYF.

On this clone itself: The CDR3 end is not reached by the read, which stops 3 residues before it; the germline J gene fills it in. This chain uses TRBV5-1 with TRBJ2-3, with 12 bases aligning to TRBD2. From germline, CDR1 is SGHRS and CDR2 YFSETQ. The J segment lost 2 bases and the V segment lost 0 bases, leaving 10 bases of the junction unmatched. The CDR3 has 19 amino acids. The CDR3 loop is CASSLDTSGGTRITDTQYF. CDR3 DNA, as far as it was read: TGCGCCAGCAGCTTGGATACTAGCGGGGGGACACGTATCACAGATACG.

A note on this clone: Read data end 3 residues before the CDR3 end; the end is taken from the germline J gene. The rearrangement links TRBV29-1 to TRBJ2-3; 7 nucleotides align to TRBD2. From germline, CDR1 is SQVTM and CDR2 ANQGSEA. The CDR3 loop spans 14 amino acids. V gave up 1 base and J gave up 2 bases; unmatched junction bases: 3. CDR3 sequence: CSVEAGGLTDTQYF. The DNA read from the CDR3 is TGCAGCGTTGAAGCGGGGGGTCTCACAGATACG.

A remark on this clone: The CDR3 end is not reached by the read, which stops 3 residues before it; the germline J gene fills it in. This chain joins TRBV20-1 and TRBJ1-5; 7 bases line up with TRBD1. This CDR3 is 15 amino acids long. V lost 0 bases and J lost 5; bases outside the gene matches: 7. Germline values: CDR1 DFQATT, CDR2 SNEGSKA (reference sequence). Incomplete CDR3 DNA: TGCAGTGCTAGAGAACCCAGGGGGGATTATCAGCCC. This gives the protein CSAREPRGDYQP. The entire CDR3 sequence reads CSAREPRGDYQPQHF.

As to this clone: With the read ending 3 residues before the CDR3 end, the germline J gene is used to fill in that end. V usage is TRBV20-1 and J usage is TRBJ2-7, with unresolved D. Germline-derived CDR1 and CDR2 are DFQATT and SNEGSKA (reference sequence). This CDR3 is built from 13 residues. V was cut by 1 base and J by 3 bases, with 10 bases left in between. The part of the CDR3 DNA that was read is TGCAGTGCTAGAGGGCACGCGGACTACGAG. Its protein product is CSARGHADYE. The full CDR3 protein is CSARGHADYEQYF.

As concerns this clone: The read ends 3 residues shy of where the CDR3 ends; the end is completed using the germline J gene. V usage is TRBV7-2 and J usage is TRBJ1-6; D remains unclear. The germline CDR1 and CDR2 sequences are SGHTA and FQGNSA. The CDR3 is 12 amino acids. The ends were cut back, 3 bases at V and 7 bases at J, with 4 bases in the middle. The chain's CDR3 is CASSFVNSPLHF. CDR3 DNA, as far as it was read: TGTGCCAGCAGCTTTGTAAATTCACCC.

On this clone itself: The CDR3 end falls 3 residues outside the read, so it is completed with the germline J gene. The chain couples TRBV20-1 to TRBJ2-5; TRBD2 matches 9 bases. The V and J ends lost 3 bases and 1 base, in that order; junction bases with no gene match: 6. The length of the CDR3 is 15 residues. The V gene's germline CDR1 is DFQATT and CDR2 SNEGSKA (reference sequence). The covered CDR3 bases are TGCAGTGCTAGTGGTAGCGGGGGCCTCCAAGAGACC. It yields the protein CSASGSGGLQET. Given in full, the CDR3 is CSASGSGGLQETQYF.

On this clone itself: An end of the junction does not agree with germline; a read error may underlie this. The CDR3 end falls 3 residues outside the read, so it is completed with the germline J gene. The V and J genes are TRBV4-2 and TRBJ2-3, with TRBD2 as a possible D gene (6 bases). This CDR3 has 16 amino acids. CDR1 LGHNA and CDR2 YNFKEQ come from the germline V gene. CDR3 DNA, as far as it was read: TGCGCCAGCAGCCAATTCGCCTTAGCGGGCACAGATACG. It is translated as CASSQFALAGTDT. The entire CDR3 sequence reads CASSQFALAGTDTQYF.

With respect to this clone: The observed sequence ends 3 residues before the CDR3 terminus, with the missing tail filled in from the germline J gene. The chain couples TRBV7-9 to TRBJ1-6, with 7 bases fitting TRBD1. J gave up 8 bases and V 5 bases, and 3 bases lay outside the gene matches. The CDR3 is 13 residues long. The germline V gene has CDR1 SEHNR and CDR2 FQNEAQ (reference sequence). CDR3 in amino acids: CASSRDRDSPLHF. The CDR3 DNA, read in part, is TGTGCCAGCAGCCGTGACAGGGATTCACCC. The whole variable domain, filled in from reference TRBV7-9 and TRBJ1-6, reads DTGVSQNPRHKITKRGQNVTFRCDPISEHNRLYWYRQTLGQGPEFLTYFQNEAQLEKSRLLSDRFSAERPKGSFSTLEIQRTEQGDSAMYLCASSRDRDSPLHFGNGTRLTVT.

CDR3 DNA, as far as it was read: TGTGCCAGCAGCTTGGCCACTGGACAGCTTCACTATGGC. Translating it yields CASSLATGQLHYG. The CDR3 in full is CASSLATGQLHYGYTF. The chain is built from TRBV5-4 and TRBJ1-2, with a possible D match to TRBD1 (6 bases). The CDR3 extends 3 residues past the end of the read, so its final part is completed from the germline J gene. The germline gives CDR1 SGHNT, CDR2 YYREEE (reference sequence). CDR3 size: 16 residues. V was pared by 0 bases and J by 3 bases, with 15 bases between.

Of note for this clone: The read stops 3 residues short of the end of the CDR3; the missing end is completed from the germline J gene. This rearrangement joins TRBV18 to TRBJ1-2; a possible D gene is TRBD1 (6 bases). Germline assignment: CDR1 KGHSH and CDR2 LQKENI. Trimming took 1 base from V and 7 from J, leaving 13 bases between them. The CDR3 sequence is 14 residues long. CDR3 protein: CASSPLDRFSGYTF. The DNA read from the CDR3 is TGTGCCAGCTCACCACTGGACAGATTCTCTGGC.

On this clone: The DNA ends 3 residues before the CDR3 does, and the rest of the CDR3 is filled in from the germline J gene. The chain couples TRBV5-1 to TRBJ1-2, with 9 positions matching TRBD1. V shed 7 bases and J 1 base; nucleotides not matched to a gene: 5. CDR1 and CDR2 from the germline V gene are SGHRS and YFSETQ. The CDR3 has 14 amino acids. The CDR3 region is CASRTGAVNYGYTF. The covered CDR3 bases are TGCGCCAGCCGGACAGGGGCCGTTAACTATGGC.

A remark on this clone: The read ends 3 residues shy of where the CDR3 ends; the end is completed using the germline J gene. This chain links TRBV9 with TRBJ2-7; TRBD2 matches 14 bases. The CDR3 loop spans 17 amino acids. The germline gives CDR1 SGDLS, CDR2 YYNGEE. J was trimmed by 2 bases and V by 0 bases; bases with no gene match: 4. The CDR3 bases that were read are TGTGCCAGCAGCGTAGGGCGACTAGCGGGGGGGACCTACGAG. Translation: CASSVGRLAGGTYE. The entire CDR3 reads CASSVGRLAGGTYEQYF. The full variable domain, its missing parts supplied by reference TRBV9 and TRBJ2-7, is DSGVTQTPKHLITATGQRVTLRCSPRSGDLSVYWYQQSLDQGLQFLIQYYNGEERAKGNILERFSAQQFPDLHSELNLSSLELGDSALYFCASSVGRLAGGTYEQYFGPGTRLTVT.

Note on this clone: The DNA ends 3 residues before the CDR3 does, and the rest of the CDR3 is filled in from the germline J gene. This chain connects TRBV7-9 to TRBJ1-6; D not resolved. CDR1 and CDR2 (germline): SEHNR, FQNEAQ (reference sequence). The CDR3 runs to 13 residues. The V end lost 2 bases, the J end lost 8 bases, and 7 bases lay between the germline ends. CDR3 loop: CASSLPVDSPLHF. CDR3 bases read: TGTGCCAGCAGCTTACCGGTGGATTCACCC.

As for this clone: From the germline J gene comes the end of the CDR3, since the read stops 3 residues before it. The V call is TRBV7-8, the J call TRBJ1-5; a possible D gene is TRBD1 (5 bases). The germline CDR1 and CDR2 sequences are SGHVS and FQNEAQ. Trimming left V 5 bases short and J 7 bases short, with 15 bases between. The CDR3 is 14 residues long. CDR3 in amino acids: CASSERRVQQPQHF. The CDR3 bases that were read are TGTGCCAGCAGCGAGCGCAGGGTTCAGCAGCCC.

With respect to this clone: The read is 3 residues too short to cover the CDR3 end, so that end is filled in from the germline J gene. This chain links TRBV4-1 with TRBJ1-1; D remains unclear. The length of the CDR3 is 13 residues. CDR1 MGHRA and CDR2 YSYEKL come from the germline V gene. CDR3 protein: CASSHSRAGEAFF. Incomplete CDR3 DNA: TGCGCCAGCAGCCATTCAAGGGCGGGGGAA.